In this sample, the clone carrying this TCR beta chain turned up a few times. The antigen remains undetermined. V shed 8 bases and J shed 0 bases, with 4 bases lying between them. CDR1 is ENHRY and CDR2 is SYGVKD in the germline V gene. The CDR3 is 11 amino acids. The sample is drawn from a study of cytomegalovirus exposure and HLA in healthy donors. Study-wide points: For most TCR sequences rarity was the rule, although some public TCRs occurred in many donors. Cytomegalovirus association was listed for approximately 160 TCR beta chains.

Assay used: immunoSEQ multiplex PCR; TCRdb lists only in-frame clones, some missing. The data hold approximately 58,000 clones, with 85% to 95% observed a single time. V is TRBV10-3 and J is TRBJ1-2; D ambiguous. Input material: PBMCs. The sequence derives from a woman under 30 in good health and CMV-seropositive. The CDR3: CAIPANYGYTF. The CDR3, as DNA: TGTGCCATCCCCGCTAACTATGGCTACACCTTC.